Listed below are T cell receptor beta chains from one sample, sequenced in a study of CD4+ T cells in melanoma. Assay used: immunoSEQ multiplex PCR; TCRdb lists only in-frame clones, some missing. The data hold about 9,900 clones, with about 70% observed a single time. The sequenced sample consisted of peripheral blood. The receptors stem from a human donor with melanoma. The CDR3 runs from the conserved cysteine through the conserved F or W. Each record gives: V gene, D gene, J gene, clone size, CDR3 protein, CDR3 DNA. The D gene is left open where the match is weak. Rows may omit the clone size; those that give it use once, few, many or a size class.

>TRBV19|TRBD2|TRBJ2-1|few
CASSVTSGDYNEQFF
TGTGCCAGTAGTGTAACTAGCGGAGACTACAATGAGCAGTTCTTC
>TRBV6-7|-|TRBJ2-5|-
CARKGQIKQETQYF
TGTGCCAGAAAAGGACAGATCAAACAAGAGACCCAGTACTTC
>TRBV27|-|TRBJ2-7|-
CASSFVGAEQYF
TGTGCCAGCAGTTTCGTGGGCGCCGAGCAGTACTTC
>TRBV27|-|TRBJ1-4|-
CASSFKGGGFEKLFF
TGTGCCAGCAGTTTCAAGGGGGGCGGTTTTGAAAAACTGTTTTTT
>TRBV6-5|-|TRBJ1-6|-
CASSYGGSYNSPLHF
TGTGCCAGCAGTTACGGGGGCTCCTATAATTCACCCCTCCACTTT
>TRBV4-1|TRBD1|TRBJ1-5|few
CASSQVTGGLQPQHF
TGCGCCAGCAGCCAAGTGACAGGGGGCTTGCAGCCCCAGCATTTT
>TRBV5-5|-|TRBJ1-5|-
CASSLDPVAEPNQPQHF
TGTGCCAGCAGCTTGGACCCAGTCGCTGAGCCCAATCAGCCCCAGCATTTT
>TRBV2|-|TRBJ2-7|-
CASSVTDYEQYF
TGTGCCAGCAGTGTGACGGACTACGAGCAGTACTTC
>TRBV29-1|-|TRBJ1-2|-
CSVDGGQGDYGYTF
TGCAGCGTTGACGGGGGGCAAGGGGACTATGGCTACACCTTC
>TRBV6-5|TRBD1|TRBJ1-1|once
CASTGGLNTEAFF
TGTGCCAGCACAGGGGGCCTTAACACTGAAGCTTTCTTT
>TRBV18|TRBD1|TRBJ2-2|-
CASSPPRGGANTGELFF
TGTGCCAGCTCACCCCCGAGAGGGGGCGCGAACACCGGGGAGCTGTTTTTT
>TRBV11-1|TRBD1|TRBJ2-2|-
CASSLGYRGRELFF
TGTGCCAGCAGCTTAGGATACAGGGGCAGGGAGCTGTTTTTT
>TRBV10-3|TRBD1|TRBJ2-7|-
CAISEPGQGPLEQYF
TGTGCCATCAGTGAACCGGGACAGGGCCCTCTCGAGCAGTACTTC
>TRBV5-8|-|TRBJ2-2|-
CASSLYNRQVNTGELFF
TGTGCCAGCAGCTTGTACAACAGACAAGTTAACACCGGGGAGCTGTTTTTT
>TRBV15|-|TRBJ1-1|-
CATSRDGRNTEAFF
TGTGCCACCAGCAGAGATGGGCGGAACACTGAAGCTTTCTTT
>TRBV11-2|-|TRBJ2-5|few
CASSSWEDRVKTQYF
TGTGCCAGCAGCTCTTGGGAGGACCGGGTTAAGACCCAGTACTTC
>TRBV18|-|TRBJ1-1|once
CASSPRANTEAFF
TGTGCCAGCTCACCACGAGCGAACACTGAAGCTTTCTTT
>TRBV13|-|TRBJ2-7|-
CASSWAVGGVEQYF
TGTGCCAGCAGCTGGGCAGTGGGTGGAGTGGAGCAGTACTTC